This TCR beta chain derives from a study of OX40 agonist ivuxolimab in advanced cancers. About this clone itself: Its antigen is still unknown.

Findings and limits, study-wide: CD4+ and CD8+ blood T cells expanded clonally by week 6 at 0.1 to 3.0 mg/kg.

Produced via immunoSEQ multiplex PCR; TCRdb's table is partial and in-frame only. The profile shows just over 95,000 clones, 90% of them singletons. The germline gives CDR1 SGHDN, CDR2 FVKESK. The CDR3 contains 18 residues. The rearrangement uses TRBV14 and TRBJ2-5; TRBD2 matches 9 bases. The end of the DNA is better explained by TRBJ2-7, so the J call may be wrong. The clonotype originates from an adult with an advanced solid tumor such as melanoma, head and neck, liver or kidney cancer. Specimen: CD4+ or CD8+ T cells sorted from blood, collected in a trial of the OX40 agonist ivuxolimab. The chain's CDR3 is CASSRTYELAGIPYEQYF. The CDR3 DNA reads TGTGCCAGCAGCCGTACGTATGAGCTAGCGGGAATCCCCTACGAGCAGTACTTC.